Shown below are 20 T cell receptor beta chains from a single sample sequenced in a study of blood T cell repertoires in COVID-19 (dated by TCRdb to 2019 to 2021). Receptors were amplified or captured by the immunoSEQ multiplex PCR assay. TCRdb re-hosts the immuneACCESS table, in-frame sequences only. Its copies lack some clones; in the studies checked, an unresolved V gene accounts for under half of them, and the cause for the rest is not known. The sample records hundreds of thousands of clones, 75% to 85% of which are singletons. The ten largest account for 7.4% of the sample. The sequenced material came from peripheral blood. These receptors all stem from a woman aged 50 to 60 with acute or convalescent COVID-19.

The chain combines TRBV10-3 with TRBJ2-7, with D perhaps being TRBD1 or TRBD2 (6 bases each). This CDR3 is built from 14 residues. The V end lost 8 bases, the J end lost 1 base, and 15 bases lay between the germline ends. Germline V gives CDR1 ENHRY, CDR2 SYGVKD. CDR3 in DNA: TGTGCCATCGGTGGAGGGGGTCGGTCCTACGAGCAGTACTTC. Translated, it gives CAIGGGGRSYEQYF.

The chain is built from TRBV19 and TRBJ2-1; TRBD2 matches 9 bases. The V gene's germline CDR1 is LNHDA and CDR2 SQIVND (reference sequence). This CDR3 has 18 residues. The V gene end was trimmed by 5 bases and the J gene end by 2 bases; junction bases not matched to a gene: 13. Here the CDR3 reads CASSPREGRISAYNEQFF. As DNA, the CDR3 is TGTGCCAGTAGTCCGCGGGAGGGCCGGATCTCTGCCTACAATGAGCAGTTCTTC.

This clone appeared once. The chain joins TRBV6-6 to TRBJ1-2, with 7 bases fitting TRBD1. Germline V CDR1 and CDR2: MNHNY, SVGAGI (reference sequence). This CDR3 has 13 residues. V shed 6 bases, J shed 4 bases, and the junction held 5 bases outside the gene matches. The CDR3 reads CASSQGVSYGYTF. CDR3 nucleotides: TGTGCCAGCAGCCAGGGGGTGAGCTATGGCTACACCTTC.

The gene calls are TRBV4-1 and TRBJ1-3; 8 nucleotides agree with TRBD1. This CDR3 is 13 amino acids long. Trimming took 4 bases from V and 6 from J; bases not matched to a gene: 2. Germline lookup yields CDR1 MGHRA and CDR2 YSYEKL. For the CDR3, the DNA is TGCGCCAGCAGCCTCAGGGGGCAAAACACCATATATTTT. As protein: CASSLRGQNTIYF.

CDR3 in amino acids: CASSVGQGNEKLFF. Written as DNA, the CDR3 is TGTGCCAGCAGCGTAGGGCAGGGGAATGAAAAACTGTTTTTT. This chain joins TRBV9 and TRBJ1-4; possibly TRBD1 for D (6 bases). V was shortened by 0 bases and J by 5 bases, with 8 bases between the two germline ends. In germline, CDR1 is SGDLS, CDR2 YYNGEE. The CDR3 is 14 residues long.

The chain joins TRBV5-4 to TRBJ1-2; D not resolved. Germline V lookup: CDR1 SGHNT, CDR2 YYREEE (reference sequence). CDR3 length equals 14 residues. The ends were cut back, 0 bases at V and 0 bases at J, with 6 bases in the middle. CDR3 region: CASSLVGANYGYTF. CDR3 nucleotide sequence: TGTGCCAGCAGCTTGGTGGGAGCTAACTATGGCTACACCTTC.

The chain uses TRBV28 and TRBJ2-7; D is perhaps TRBD2 (6 bases). Germline CDR1 MDHEN, CDR2 SYDVKM. Trimming left V 5 bases short and J 2 bases short, with 13 bases between. This CDR3 contains 14 residues. In nucleotides, the CDR3 is TGTGCCAGCAGTCCCCCCGGCGGGGCCTACGAGCAGTACTTC. Its translation is CASSPPGGAYEQYF.

V usage is TRBV4-3 and J usage is TRBJ1-1; D perhaps matches TRBD1 (6 bases). Germline-derived CDR1 and CDR2 are LGHNA and YSLEER. The CDR3 length is 15 residues. V lost 0 bases to trimming and J lost 4 bases, with 12 bases between them. For the CDR3, the DNA is TGCGCCAGCAGCCAAGAACCAGGGGCCTCCACTGAAGCTTTCTTT. Translating gives CASSQEPGASTEAFF.

This sequence joins TRBV3-1 (or the pseudogene TRBV3-2) and TRBJ2-1; 8 bases match TRBD2. V lost 3 bases and J lost 7; bases outside the gene matches: 8. Germline V gene data show CDR1 as LGHDT and CDR2 as YNNKEL (reference sequence). CDR3 length: 15 residues. The CDR3: CASSHHATSENEQFF. The CDR3, as DNA: TGTGCCAGCAGCCACCACGCGACTAGCGAGAATGAGCAGTTCTTC.

The chain has TRBV20-1 and TRBJ1-2; 7 nucleotides match TRBD1. Germline CDR1 reads DFQATT; CDR2 reads SNEGSKA (reference sequence). There are 14 residues in the CDR3. With 3 bases clipped from V and 2 bases from J, the junction kept 6 bases outside the gene matches. CDR3 protein: CSASWDRGNYGYTF. The CDR3 DNA follows: TGCAGTGCTAGTTGGGACAGAGGGAACTATGGCTACACCTTC.

V is TRBV9 and J is TRBJ2-1, with D possibly TRBD2 on 6 matching bases. Germline values: CDR1 SGDLS, CDR2 YYNGEE. V lost 3 bases, J lost 4 bases, and 11 bases lay in between. CDR3 length equals 14 residues. For the CDR3, the DNA is TGTGCCAGCAGCGGGGGGACTTTTTACAATGAGCAGTTCTTC. This translates into CASSGGTFYNEQFF.

The chain employs TRBV3-1 (or the pseudogene TRBV3-2) and TRBJ1-1; D uncertain. Germline CDR1 and CDR2: LGHDT and YNNKEL (reference sequence). The CDR3 is 14 amino acids. V was cut by 6 bases and J by 0 bases, with 11 bases left in between. CDR3 residues: CASSVQDMNTEAFF. CDR3 nucleotides: TGTGCCAGCAGTGTCCAAGACATGAACACTGAAGCTTTCTTT.

The chain recombines TRBV2 with TRBJ1-2; D remains ambiguous. The CDR3 runs 13 residues. Germline loops: CDR1 SNHLY, CDR2 FYNNEI. Between the trimmed V and J ends, which lost 3 bases and 6 bases, there was a span of 11 bases. The CDR3 coding sequence is TGTGCCAGCAGTGAGGCGGGAAGCCATGGCTACACCTTC. Protein product: CASSEAGSHGYTF.

The count of this clone is one. The V and J genes are TRBV18 and TRBJ2-1; TRBD2 aligns across 8 bases. Trimming removed 2 bases from V and 2 bases from J; junction bases left unmatched: 2. CDR3 length: 15 amino acids. Germline values: CDR1 KGHSH, CDR2 LQKENI. CDR3 sequence reads: CASSPVAGPYNEQFF. The CDR3 DNA is TGTGCCAGCTCACCAGTAGCGGGGCCCTACAATGAGCAGTTCTTC.

V and J are TRBV4-3 and TRBJ2-2; D gene unclear. The length of the CDR3 is 14 residues. V was cut by 1 base and J by 7 bases, with 10 bases left in between. CDR1 is LGHNA and CDR2 is YSLEER in the germline V gene. The CDR3 region has the DNA TGCGCCAGCAGCCAAGCTCGCGGAAACGGGGAGCTGTTTTTT. This translates into CASSQARGNGELFF.

The rearrangement uses TRBV28 and TRBJ1-3, with D possibly matching TRBD1 (5 bases). CDR1 is MDHEN, CDR2 SYDVKM, per germline. The CDR3 consists of 15 residues. Trimming took 6 bases from V and 4 from J, leaving 16 bases between them. The CDR3 region has the DNA TGTGCCAGCAGGCCTACAGGCGTCGTAGGAAACACCATATATTTT. Translation gives CASRPTGVVGNTIYF.

This clone occurred once. The chain employs TRBV27 and TRBJ2-7; the D gene is possibly TRBD2 (6 bases). V was shortened by 6 bases and J by 5 bases, with 20 bases between the two germline ends. Germline V lookup: CDR1 MNHEY, CDR2 SMNVEV (reference sequence). The CDR3 has 15 amino acids. The CDR3 nucleotides read TGTGCCAGCAGCTTAGGAGGGCTATCTGGCAACGAGCAGTACTTC. It specifies CASSLGGLSGNEQYF.

The chain is built from TRBV18 and TRBJ1-6; D is ambiguous. The germline V gene has CDR1 KGHSH and CDR2 LQKENI. The CDR3 length is 15 residues. V was shortened by 3 bases and J by 9 bases, with 15 bases between the two germline ends. Written as DNA, the CDR3 is TGTGCCAGCTCACCCTTAACATCTCTAGGTTCACCCCTCCACTTT. It translates to CASSPLTSLGSPLHF.

A few counts support this clone. The rearrangement uses TRBV5-4 and TRBJ1-2; D gene uncertain. The CDR3 is 14 residues long. CDR1 is SGHNT and CDR2 is YYREEE in the germline V gene (reference sequence). The ends were cut back, 5 bases at V and 7 bases at J, with 18 bases in the middle. For the CDR3, the DNA is TGTGCCAGCAGGGGAGATCGCCTCCGGTCTGGCTACACCTTC. Its protein is CASRGDRLRSGYTF.

CDR3 DNA: TGTGCCAGCAGCGATCCGGGACAGTTTAATGAAAAACTGTTTTTT. Protein: CASSDPGQFNEKLFF. The chain recombines TRBV7-2 with TRBJ1-4; 7 nucleotides match TRBD1. CDR1 is SGHTA, CDR2 FQGNSA, per germline. Unmatched junction bases numbered 7, after V lost 5 bases and J lost 4 bases. This CDR3 spans 15 amino acids.